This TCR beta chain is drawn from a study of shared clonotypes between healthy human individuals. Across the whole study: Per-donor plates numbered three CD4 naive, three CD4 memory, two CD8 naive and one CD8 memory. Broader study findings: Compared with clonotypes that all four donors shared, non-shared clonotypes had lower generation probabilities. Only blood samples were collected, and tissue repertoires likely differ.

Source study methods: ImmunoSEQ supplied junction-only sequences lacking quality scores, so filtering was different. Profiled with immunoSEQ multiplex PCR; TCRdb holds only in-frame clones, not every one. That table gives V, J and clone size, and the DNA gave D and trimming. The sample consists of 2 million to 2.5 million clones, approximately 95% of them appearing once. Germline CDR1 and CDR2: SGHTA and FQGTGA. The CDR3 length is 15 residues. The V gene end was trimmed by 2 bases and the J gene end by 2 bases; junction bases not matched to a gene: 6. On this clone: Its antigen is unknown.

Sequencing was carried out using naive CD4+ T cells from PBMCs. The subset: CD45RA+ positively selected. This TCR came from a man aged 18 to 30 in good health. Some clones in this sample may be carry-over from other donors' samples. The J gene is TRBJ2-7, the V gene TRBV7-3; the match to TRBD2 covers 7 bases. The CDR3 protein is CASSLGSGGAYEQYF. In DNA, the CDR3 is TGTGCCAGCAGCTTAGGGTCGGGAGGAGCCTACGAGCAGTACTTC.